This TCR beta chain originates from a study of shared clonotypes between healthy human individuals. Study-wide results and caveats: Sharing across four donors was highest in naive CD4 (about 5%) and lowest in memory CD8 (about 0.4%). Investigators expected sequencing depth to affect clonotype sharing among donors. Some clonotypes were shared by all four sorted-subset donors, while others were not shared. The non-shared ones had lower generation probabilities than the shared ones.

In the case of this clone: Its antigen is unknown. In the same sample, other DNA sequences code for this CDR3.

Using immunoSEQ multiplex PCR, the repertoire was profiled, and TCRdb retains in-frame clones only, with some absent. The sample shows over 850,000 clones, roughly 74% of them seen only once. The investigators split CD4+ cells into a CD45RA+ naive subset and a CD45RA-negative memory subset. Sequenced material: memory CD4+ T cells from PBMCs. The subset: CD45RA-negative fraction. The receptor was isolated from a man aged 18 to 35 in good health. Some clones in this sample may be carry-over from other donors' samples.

DNA of the CDR3: TGTGCCAGCAGTGAAGGCACAGATACGCAGTATTTT. Its translation is CASSEGTDTQYF. The chain is built from TRBV2 and TRBJ2-3, with D unresolved. Deletions cut 1 base from V and 1 base from J, with 0 bases between. The CDR3 spans 12 residues. Germline CDR1 SNHLY, CDR2 FYNNEI.